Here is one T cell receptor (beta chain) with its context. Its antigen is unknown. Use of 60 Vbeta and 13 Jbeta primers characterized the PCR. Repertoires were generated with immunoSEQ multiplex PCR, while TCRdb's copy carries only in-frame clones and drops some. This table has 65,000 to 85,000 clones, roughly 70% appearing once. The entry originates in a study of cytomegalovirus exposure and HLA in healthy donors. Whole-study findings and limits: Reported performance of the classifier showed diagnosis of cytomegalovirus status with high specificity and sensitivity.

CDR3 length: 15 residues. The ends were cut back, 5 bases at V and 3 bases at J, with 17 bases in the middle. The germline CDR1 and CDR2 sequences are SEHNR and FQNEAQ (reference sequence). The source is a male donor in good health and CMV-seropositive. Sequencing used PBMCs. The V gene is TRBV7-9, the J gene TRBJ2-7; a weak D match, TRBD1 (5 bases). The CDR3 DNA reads TGTGCCAGCAGCGGGCTAGGGGATAAGTACTACGAGCAGTACTTC. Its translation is CASSGLGDKYYEQYF. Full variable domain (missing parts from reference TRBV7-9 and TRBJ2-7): DTGVSQNPRHKITKRGQNVTFRCDPISEHNRLYWYRQTLGQGPEFLTYFQNEAQLEKSRLLSDRFSAERPKGSFSTLEIQRTEQGDSAMYLCASSGLGDKYYEQYFGPGTRLTVT.